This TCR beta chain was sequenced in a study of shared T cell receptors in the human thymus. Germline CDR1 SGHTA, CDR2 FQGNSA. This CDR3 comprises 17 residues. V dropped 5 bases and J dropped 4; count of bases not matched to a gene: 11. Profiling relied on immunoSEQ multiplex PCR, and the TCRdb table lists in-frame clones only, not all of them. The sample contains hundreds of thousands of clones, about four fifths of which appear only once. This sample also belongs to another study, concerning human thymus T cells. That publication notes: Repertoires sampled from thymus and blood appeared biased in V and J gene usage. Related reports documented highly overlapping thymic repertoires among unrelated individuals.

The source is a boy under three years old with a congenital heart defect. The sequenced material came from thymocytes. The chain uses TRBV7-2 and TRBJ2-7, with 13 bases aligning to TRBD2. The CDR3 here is CASSLPRTSGRTYEQYF. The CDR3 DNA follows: TGTGCCAGCAGCCTACCCCGGACTAGCGGGAGAACTTACGAGCAGTACTTC.